Below, 23 T cell receptor beta chains from the same sample are listed, as sequenced in a study of T-cell memory formation after mild COVID-19. TCRdb used MiXCR to reprocess the 5' RACE reads, holding one entry per CDR3 protein. The sample records some 40,000 distinct CDR3 sequences, around 6.1% being singletons. Sequencing was performed on PBMCs or a T cell subset sorted from them (not recorded which). These receptors came from an adult who had mild COVID-19 (a few samples of this study predate the infection). Cell type and time point are not known.

The rearrangement links TRBV6-2 or TRBV6-3 to TRBJ2-3, with TRBD2 matching over 10 bases. Germline trimming cut 5 bases from V and 5 bases from J; bases unmatched to any gene: 4. Germline V gene sequence: CDR1 MNHEY, CDR2 SVGEGT. The CDR3 is made up of 14 amino acids. CDR3 sequence: CASSSGGAGDTQYF. The DNA for the CDR3 is TGTGCCAGCAGTAGCGGGGGGGCCGGAGATACGCAGTATTTT.

This chain connects TRBV7-9 to TRBJ1-1, with D perhaps matching TRBD1 (6 bases). Trimming left V 6 bases short and J 2 bases short, with 16 bases between. Germline V gives CDR1 SEHNR, CDR2 FQNEAQ (reference sequence). The CDR3 is made up of 15 amino acids. The CDR3 loop reads CASRNSQGPNTEAFF. The DNA of the CDR3 is TGTGCCAGCAGGAACTCCCAGGGGCCAAACACTGAAGCTTTCTTT.

In this sample, this clonotype turned up many times. The chain employs TRBV7-3 and TRBJ1-1, with D unclear. The CDR3 has 15 amino acids. Trimming left V 2 bases short and J 3 bases short, with 13 bases between. CDR1 is SGHTA, CDR2 FQGTGA, per germline. CDR3 sequence: CASSLFGVGDTEAFF. DNA for the CDR3: TGTGCCAGCAGCTTATTCGGGGTCGGGGACACTGAAGCTTTCTTT. The full variable domain, completed using reference TRBV7-3 and TRBJ1-1, is GAGVSQTPSNKVTEKGKYVELRCDPISGHTALYWYRQSLGQGPEFLIYFQGTGAADDSGLPNDRFFAVRPEGSVSTLKIQRTERGDSAVYLCASSLFGVGDTEAFFGQGTRLTVV.

This clonotype was counted at least ten times. V is TRBV29-1 and J is TRBJ2-1; D gene uncertain. CDR3 size: 14 residues. V lost 4 bases and J lost 3, with 13 bases in between. Germline assignment: CDR1 SQVTM and CDR2 ANQGSEA. The CDR3 reads CSVAGSGYYNEQFF. For the CDR3, the DNA is TGCAGCGTTGCTGGATCAGGATACTACAATGAGCAGTTCTTC.

The chain joins TRBV29-1 to TRBJ2-7; 16 positions agree with TRBD2. This CDR3 has 14 amino acids. J gave up 6 bases and V 6 bases, and 5 bases lay outside the gene matches. The germline V gene has CDR1 SQVTM and CDR2 ANQGSEA. The CDR3 sequence is CSVLGLAGGPEQYF. The CDR3 DNA reads as TGCAGCGTATTGGGACTAGCGGGAGGGCCCGAGCAGTACTTC.

The chain joins TRBV20-1 to TRBJ2-1; 14 bases fit TRBD2. The CDR3 runs 13 residues. Trimming cost V 3 bases and J 14 bases; bases outside gene matches: 6. Per germline, CDR1 DFQATT and CDR2 SNEGSKA (reference sequence). This chain's CDR3 is CSASVTSGRGEFF. DNA for the CDR3: TGCAGTGCTAGCGTGACTAGCGGGAGGGGGGAGTTCTTC.

Ten or more counts support this clonotype. The chain links TRBV4-1 to TRBJ2-1, with 11 bases identical to TRBD2. In germline, CDR1 is MGHRA, CDR2 YSYEKL. Trimming at V came to 2 bases and at J to 0 bases, leaving 6 bases not matched to a gene. This CDR3 is 18 amino acids long. CDR3 amino acids: CASSQSLAGGSSYNEQFF. The CDR3 DNA reads as TGCGCCAGCAGCCAATCGCTAGCGGGAGGTAGCTCCTACAATGAGCAGTTCTTC.

The sample holds a few counts of this clonotype. This sequence joins TRBV4-3 and TRBJ2-2; 10 nucleotides line up with TRBD2. Losses at the gene ends were 4 bases for V and 2 bases for J; bases not matched to a gene: 7. The germline gives CDR1 LGHNA, CDR2 YSLEER. The CDR3 sequence is 17 residues long. The CDR3 DNA reads TGCGCCAGCAGCCGGGGGGGACTAGCGAGAAACACCGGGGAGCTGTTTTTT. It codes for CASSRGGLARNTGELFF.

The CDR3: CASTPRTSGEGSEQFF. The CDR3 DNA follows: TGCGCCAGCACCCCCCGGACTAGCGGGGAAGGGAGTGAGCAGTTCTTC. V gene TRBV5-1 combines with J gene TRBJ2-1; 12 bases match TRBD2. The V and J ends lost 6 bases and 9 bases, in that order; junction bases with no gene match: 13. Germline assignment: CDR1 SGHRS and CDR2 YFSETQ. The CDR3 length is 16 residues.

A few counts support this clonotype. V usage is TRBV6-2 or TRBV6-3 and J usage is TRBJ2-7; a possible D gene is TRBD1 (6 bases). CDR1 and CDR2 from the germline V gene are MNHEY and SVGEGT. The CDR3 has 13 residues. Trimming cost V 6 bases and J 1 base, with 10 bases left between them. CDR3 nucleotides: TGTGCCAGCAGACTTACAGGGTCCTACGAGCAGTACTTC. Encoded protein: CASRLTGSYEQYF.

This clonotype was seen at least ten times. V and J are TRBV12-3 or TRBV12-4 and TRBJ2-3; TRBD2 matches at 9 bases. V was pared by 3 bases and J by 4 bases, with 5 bases of the junction left unmatched. CDR3 size: 15 residues. In DNA form, the CDR3 reads TGTGCCAGCAGTTTCCGGCGGGGGGGCGCAGATACGCAGTATTTT. Encoded protein: CASSFRRGGADTQYF.

This clonotype was seen ten or more times. The chain links TRBV6-6 to TRBJ2-7, with D possibly being TRBD1 (6 bases). V was shortened by 5 bases and J by 3 bases, with 14 bases between the two germline ends. This CDR3 comprises 14 residues. CDR1 and CDR2 from the germline V gene are MNHNY and SVGAGI (reference sequence). The CDR3 sequence: CASSQATGGYEQYF. DNA for the CDR3: TGTGCCAGCAGTCAAGCGACAGGAGGCTACGAGCAGTACTTC.

This clonotype appeared many times. V and J are TRBV10-3 and TRBJ1-6; no definite D call. The CDR3 has 13 residues. The V end was cut by 3 bases, the J end by 7 bases, with 7 bases between. CDR1 is ENHRY and CDR2 is SYGVKD in the germline V gene. The DNA of the CDR3 is TGTGCCATCAGTGATGGAGGGAATTCACCCCTCCACTTT. As protein: CAISDGGNSPLHF.

This clonotype was recorded many times. J is TRBJ2-5 and V is TRBV7-9; D unresolved. Germline-derived CDR1 and CDR2 are SEHNR and FQNEAQ (reference sequence). CDR3 size: 13 residues. V was shortened by 1 base and J by 4 bases, with 7 bases between the two germline ends. The CDR3 sequence is CASSLDRGETQYF. As DNA, the CDR3 is TGTGCCAGCAGCTTAGACAGAGGAGAGACCCAGTACTTC.

This clonotype was picked up many times. The V call is TRBV5-8, the J call TRBJ1-1; no clear D. Germline lookup yields CDR1 SGHTS and CDR2 YDEGEE. V lost 0 bases, J lost 1 base, and 7 bases lay in between. This CDR3 comprises 14 residues. The DNA for the CDR3 is TGTGCCAGCAGCTTGGTGTCAGCGAACACTGAAGCTTTCTTT. Its protein is CASSLVSANTEAFF.

This chain links TRBV30 with TRBJ1-5; D is perhaps TRBD1 (5 bases). CDR1 and CDR2 from the germline V gene are GTSNPN and SVGIG (reference sequence). V lost 1 base and J 4 bases, leaving 11 bases between the germline ends. There are 14 residues in the CDR3. Here the CDR3 reads CAWSGLTVNQPQHF. In DNA, the CDR3 is TGTGCCTGGAGTGGTTTGACAGTAAATCAGCCCCAGCATTTT.

The chain has TRBV20-1 and TRBJ1-1, with a possible D match to TRBD1 (5 bases). Germline assignment: CDR1 DFQATT and CDR2 SNEGSKA (reference sequence). V lost 3 bases to trimming and J lost 0 bases, with 23 bases between them. This CDR3 comprises 18 residues. DNA for the CDR3: TGCAGTGCTAGGTTTACATTGGGGCAGAGGGGCATGAACACTGAAGCTTTCTTT. The encoded protein is CSARFTLGQRGMNTEAFF.

This chain connects TRBV6-2 or TRBV6-3 to TRBJ2-1; D perhaps matches TRBD2 (6 bases). The germline V gene has CDR1 MNHEY and CDR2 SVGEGT. The CDR3 runs to 13 residues. Between the trimmed V and J ends, which lost 3 bases and 9 bases, there was a span of 12 bases. This chain's CDR3 is CASSYYGGSEQFF. CDR3 sequence (DNA): TGTGCCAGCAGTTATTACGGGGGTAGTGAGCAGTTCTTC.

This clonotype was seen only a few times. This chain uses TRBV5-1 with TRBJ2-5; D gene ambiguous. Germline-derived CDR1 and CDR2 are SGHRS and YFSETQ. CDR3 length: 15 residues. V shed 0 bases and J shed 3 bases, with 12 bases lying between them. DNA for the CDR3: TGCGCCAGCAGCTTGGTCCCCGCTCCAGAAGAGACCCAGTACTTC. Amino acid sequence: CASSLVPAPEETQYF. The whole variable domain, filled in from reference TRBV5-1 and TRBJ2-5, reads KAGVTQTPRYLIKTRGQQVTLSCSPISGHRSVSWYQQTPGQGLQFLFEYFSETQRNKGNFPGRFSGRQFSNSRSEMNVSTLELGDSALYLCASSLVPAPEETQYFGPGTRLLVL.

A few counts support this clonotype. The chain employs TRBV12-3 or TRBV12-4 and TRBJ1-1; TRBD1 aligns across 8 bases. CDR3 length equals 13 residues. The trim removed 3 bases at V and 10 bases at J, leaving 7 bases unmatched. In nucleotides, the CDR3 is TGTGCCAGCAGTTTCACAGGGGGGGCAAGAGCTTTCTTT. Translating gives CASSFTGGARAFF.

J is TRBJ2-7 and V is TRBV6-2 or TRBV6-3; 7 bases are a match to TRBD2. Germline loops: CDR1 MNHEY, CDR2 SVGEGT. This CDR3 region has 14 residues. J gave up 0 bases and V 6 bases, and 5 bases lay outside the gene matches. CDR3 coding DNA: TGTGCCAGCAGCCCCGGGACTAACTCCTACGAGCAGTACTTC. Its protein product is CASSPGTNSYEQYF.

This clonotype was picked up many times. This chain connects TRBV29-1 to TRBJ2-7, with a weak D call TRBD2 (6 bases). CDR1 SQVTM and CDR2 ANQGSEA come from the germline V gene. The V and J ends lost 1 base and 4 bases respectively, with 11 bases between them. The CDR3 has 13 residues. The CDR3 nucleotides read TGCAGCGTTGAAGGGACGGGGAGGTACGAGCAGTACTTC. This codes for CSVEGTGRYEQYF.

This rearrangement joins TRBV7-6 to TRBJ2-1, with TRBD1 identical over 9 bases. V dropped 0 bases and J dropped 12; count of bases not matched to a gene: 9. From germline, CDR1 is SGHVS and CDR2 FNYEAQ. This CDR3 contains 15 residues. The CDR3 coding sequence is TGTGCCAGCAGCTTAGCCGTGGGACAGGGCCAGGGGCAGTTCTTC. Translated, it gives CASSLAVGQGQGQFF.